A selection of T cell receptor beta chains follows, all from one sample in a study of T cells in Graves' hyperthyroidism and ophthalmopathy. One entry per CDR3 protein, called by TCRdb with MiXCR from the multiplex PCR reads. Of fewer than 350,000 distinct CDR3 sequences in the sample, around 20% were seen once. What was sequenced was blood. These receptors came from a woman in her forties or fifties with Graves' hyperthyroidism. CDR3s include the opening cysteine and the closing phenylalanine or tryptophan. The D gene is left open where the match is weak. Clone size, where shown, is once, few, many, or a class for clones that have expanded.

j_call: TRBJ2-7; v_call: TRBV5-4; d_call: NA; clone_size: NA; cdr3_nt: TGTGCCAGCAGCTTGGAGGGCTTAGTGGGGGACGAGCAGTACTTC; cdr3_aa: CASSLEGLVGDEQYF
j_call: TRBJ2-3; v_call: TRBV20-1; d_call: TRBD2; clone_size: many; cdr3_nt: TGCAGTGCTGGGATAGCGGGAGGAGGTACAGATACGCAGTATTTT; cdr3_aa: CSAGIAGGGTDTQYF
j_call: TRBJ1-1; v_call: TRBV7-2; d_call: NA; clone_size: many; cdr3_nt: TGTGCCAGCAGCGGGAGGGGTACTGAAGCTTTCTTT; cdr3_aa: CASSGRGTEAFF
j_call: TRBJ2-7; v_call: TRBV5-5; d_call: TRBD1; clone_size: many; cdr3_nt: TGTGCCAGCAGCTGGAGACAGGGGGCGGCCTACGAGCAGTACTTC; cdr3_aa: CASSWRQGAAYEQYF
j_call: TRBJ1-3; v_call: TRBV12-3/TRBV12-4; d_call: NA; clone_size: NA; cdr3_nt: TGTGCCAGCAGCATAGACCGAGACTCTGGAAACACCATATATTTT; cdr3_aa: CASSIDRDSGNTIYF
j_call: TRBJ2-7; v_call: TRBV6-6; d_call: NA; clone_size: many; cdr3_nt: TGTGCCAGCAGTTACAACAGGGTCTCCTACGAGCAGTACTTC; cdr3_aa: CASSYNRVSYEQYF
j_call: TRBJ2-1; v_call: TRBV20-1; d_call: NA; clone_size: many; cdr3_nt: TGCAGTGCTAGAGGCTTTGCTTCTTCCTACAATGAGCAGTTCTTC; cdr3_aa: CSARGFASSYNEQFF
j_call: TRBJ1-2; v_call: TRBV5-1; d_call: TRBD1; clone_size: many; cdr3_nt: TGCGCCAGCAGCGTACGACAGGGCCACTATGGCTACACCTTC; cdr3_aa: CASSVRQGHYGYTF
j_call: TRBJ2-5; v_call: TRBV18; d_call: NA; clone_size: few; cdr3_nt: TGTGCCAGCTCTGAAGGGGCGGTCACCCAGTACTTC; cdr3_aa: CASSEGAVTQYF
j_call: TRBJ2-1; v_call: TRBV2; d_call: TRBD2; clone_size: many; cdr3_nt: TGTGCCAGCAGTGATCCCGGCGGAGCGGGAGGGTACAATGAGCAGTTCTTC; cdr3_aa: CASSDPGGAGGYNEQFF
j_call: TRBJ2-5; v_call: TRBV11-1; d_call: TRBD1; clone_size: NA; cdr3_nt: TGTGCCAGCGGAACACAGGGGGGTCAGGAGACCCAGTACTTC; cdr3_aa: CASGTQGGQETQYF
j_call: TRBJ2-2; v_call: TRBV20-1; d_call: TRBD2; clone_size: NA; cdr3_nt: TGCAGTGCTCGGTTGACTAGCTCGCGGGGGGAGCTGTTTTTT; cdr3_aa: CSARLTSSRGELFF
j_call: TRBJ1-2; v_call: TRBV29-1; d_call: NA; clone_size: many; cdr3_nt: TGCAGCGTGGCGGAGGTCGGGGGCGGTTATGGCTACACCTTC; cdr3_aa: CSVAEVGGGYGYTF
j_call: TRBJ2-1; v_call: TRBV20-1; d_call: NA; clone_size: few; cdr3_nt: TGCAGTGCTAGAGATCCGCGGGGACTGAACAATGAGCAGTTCTTC; cdr3_aa: CSARDPRGLNNEQFF
j_call: TRBJ2-5; v_call: TRBV7-2; d_call: NA; clone_size: NA; cdr3_nt: TGTGCCAGCAGCTTGTGGCAGGGGGGGGATGCCCAGTACTTC; cdr3_aa: CASSLWQGGDAQYF
j_call: TRBJ2-7; v_call: TRBV7-9; d_call: NA; clone_size: many; cdr3_nt: TGTGCCAGCAGCCCTGCTTGGGCGCGTTACGAGCAGTACTTC; cdr3_aa: CASSPAWARYEQYF
j_call: TRBJ2-1; v_call: TRBV4-2; d_call: NA; clone_size: NA; cdr3_nt: TGTGCCAGCAGCCAAGACTCGTTGAGTATCAGTGAGCAGTTCTTC; cdr3_aa: CASSQDSLSISEQFF
j_call: TRBJ2-7; v_call: TRBV20-1; d_call: TRBD2; clone_size: many; cdr3_nt: TGCAGTGCTAGGGGACTAGCGGGAAACGAGCAGTACTTC; cdr3_aa: CSARGLAGNEQYF
j_call: TRBJ2-1; v_call: TRBV19; d_call: TRBD2; clone_size: NA; cdr3_nt: TGTGCCAGTAGGCCTCCGGGACTAGCGGGAGGTCTCCATGAGCAGTTCTTC; cdr3_aa: CASRPPGLAGGLHEQFF
j_call: TRBJ1-1; v_call: TRBV3-1; d_call: NA; clone_size: NA; cdr3_nt: TGTGCCAGCAGCCAAGCGATGAACACTGAAGCTTTCTTT; cdr3_aa: CASSQAMNTEAFF